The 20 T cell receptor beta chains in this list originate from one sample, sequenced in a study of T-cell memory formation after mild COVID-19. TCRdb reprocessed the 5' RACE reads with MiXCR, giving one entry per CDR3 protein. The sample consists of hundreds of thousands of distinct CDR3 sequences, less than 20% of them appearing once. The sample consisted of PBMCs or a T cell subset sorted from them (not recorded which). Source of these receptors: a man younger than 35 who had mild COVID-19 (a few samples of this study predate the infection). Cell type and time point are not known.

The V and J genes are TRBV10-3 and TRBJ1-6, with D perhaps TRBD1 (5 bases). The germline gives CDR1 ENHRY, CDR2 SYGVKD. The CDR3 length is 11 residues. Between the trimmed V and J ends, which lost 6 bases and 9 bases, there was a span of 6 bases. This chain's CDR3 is CAISDSSPLHF. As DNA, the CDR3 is TGTGCCATCAGCGACAGTTCACCCCTCCACTTT.

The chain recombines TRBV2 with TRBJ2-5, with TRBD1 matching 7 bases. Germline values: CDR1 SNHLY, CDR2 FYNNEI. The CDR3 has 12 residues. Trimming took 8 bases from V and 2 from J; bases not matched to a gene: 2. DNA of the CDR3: TGTGCCAGCCAGACAGGGCAAGAGACCCAGTACTTC. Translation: CASQTGQETQYF.

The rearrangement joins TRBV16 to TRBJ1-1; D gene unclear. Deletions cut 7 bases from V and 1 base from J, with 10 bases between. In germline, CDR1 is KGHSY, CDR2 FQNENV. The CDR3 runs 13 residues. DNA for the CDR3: TGTGCCAGCAACGCCGTCAGGAACACTGAAGCTTTCTTT. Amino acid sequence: CASNAVRNTEAFF.

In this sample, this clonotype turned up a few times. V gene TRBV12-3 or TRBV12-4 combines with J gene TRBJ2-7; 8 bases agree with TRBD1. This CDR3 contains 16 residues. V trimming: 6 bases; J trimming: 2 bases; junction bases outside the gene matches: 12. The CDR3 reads CASSRGSGTGTYEQYF. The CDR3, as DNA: TGTGCCAGCAGCCGTGGCTCCGGGACAGGCACCTACGAGCAGTACTTC.

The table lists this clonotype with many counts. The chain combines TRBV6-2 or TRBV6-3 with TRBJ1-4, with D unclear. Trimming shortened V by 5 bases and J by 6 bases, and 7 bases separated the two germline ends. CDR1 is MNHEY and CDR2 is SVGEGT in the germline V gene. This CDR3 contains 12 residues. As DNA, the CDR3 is TGTGCCAGCAGTCCCGGGGATGAAAAACTGTTTTTT. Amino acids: CASSPGDEKLFF.

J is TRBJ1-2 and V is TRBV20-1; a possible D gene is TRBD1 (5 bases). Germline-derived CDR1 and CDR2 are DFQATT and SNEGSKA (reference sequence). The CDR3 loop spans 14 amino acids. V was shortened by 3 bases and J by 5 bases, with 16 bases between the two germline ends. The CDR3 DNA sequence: TGCAGTGCTAGCGGCAGGGTGCGGGTATATGGCTACACCTTC. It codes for CSASGRVRVYGYTF.

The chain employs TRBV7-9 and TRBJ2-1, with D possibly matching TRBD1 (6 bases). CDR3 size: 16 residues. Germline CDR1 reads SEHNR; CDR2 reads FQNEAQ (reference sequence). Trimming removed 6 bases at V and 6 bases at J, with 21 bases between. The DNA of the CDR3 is TGTGCCAGCAGTTTTGTCGGACAGAATAACGTCAATGAGCAGTTCTTC. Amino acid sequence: CASSFVGQNNVNEQFF.

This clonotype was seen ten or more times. CDR3 nucleotides: TGTGCCAGCAGTTACAGGGGAGGTACAGATACGCAGTATTTT. It translates to CASSYRGGTDTQYF. This chain links TRBV6-2 or TRBV6-3 with TRBJ2-3; maybe TRBD2 (6 bases). CDR3 length: 14 residues. Trimming removed 2 bases from V and 3 bases from J, with 9 bases in between. Germline CDR1 and CDR2: MNHEY and SVGEGT.

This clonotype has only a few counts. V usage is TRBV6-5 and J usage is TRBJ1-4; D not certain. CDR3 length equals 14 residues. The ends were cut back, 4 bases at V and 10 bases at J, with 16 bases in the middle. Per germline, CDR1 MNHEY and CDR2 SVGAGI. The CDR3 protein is CASSFRGRLGKLFF. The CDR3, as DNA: TGTGCCAGCAGTTTCCGTGGACGATTAGGAAAACTGTTTTTT.

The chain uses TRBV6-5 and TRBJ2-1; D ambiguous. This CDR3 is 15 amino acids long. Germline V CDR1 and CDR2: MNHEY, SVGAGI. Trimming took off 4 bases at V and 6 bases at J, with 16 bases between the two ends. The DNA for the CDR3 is TGTGCCAGCAGTTCCCCCTTAGCTCGCCCCAATGAGCAGTTCTTC. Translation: CASSSPLARPNEQFF.

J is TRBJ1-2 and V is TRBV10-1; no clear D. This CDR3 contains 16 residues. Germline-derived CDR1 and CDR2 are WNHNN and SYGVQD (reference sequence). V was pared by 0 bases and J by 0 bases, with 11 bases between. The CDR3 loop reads CASSESKLQANYGYTF. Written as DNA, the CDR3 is TGCGCCAGCAGTGAGTCGAAACTCCAAGCTAACTATGGCTACACCTTC.

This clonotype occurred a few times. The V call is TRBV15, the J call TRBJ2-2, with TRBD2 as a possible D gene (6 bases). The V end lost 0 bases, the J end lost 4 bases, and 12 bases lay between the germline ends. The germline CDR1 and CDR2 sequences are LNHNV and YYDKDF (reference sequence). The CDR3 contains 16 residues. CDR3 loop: CATSRDRPGGTGELFF. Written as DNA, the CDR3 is TGTGCCACCAGCAGAGATCGTCCCGGGGGCACCGGGGAGCTGTTTTTT.

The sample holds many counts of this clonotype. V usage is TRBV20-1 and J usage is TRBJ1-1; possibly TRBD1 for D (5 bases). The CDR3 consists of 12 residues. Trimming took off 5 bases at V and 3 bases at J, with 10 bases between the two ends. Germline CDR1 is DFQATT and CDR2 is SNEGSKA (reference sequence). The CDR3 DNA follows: TGCAGTGCTGCACAGGTAGACACTGAAGCTTTCTTT. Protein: CSAAQVDTEAFF.

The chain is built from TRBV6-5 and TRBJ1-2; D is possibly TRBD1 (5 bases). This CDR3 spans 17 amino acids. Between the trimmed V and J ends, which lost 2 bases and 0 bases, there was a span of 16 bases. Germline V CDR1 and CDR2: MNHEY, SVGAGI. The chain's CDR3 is CASSYAPGKGPNYGYTF. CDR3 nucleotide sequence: TGTGCCAGCAGTTACGCGCCAGGGAAAGGACCTAACTATGGCTACACCTTC.

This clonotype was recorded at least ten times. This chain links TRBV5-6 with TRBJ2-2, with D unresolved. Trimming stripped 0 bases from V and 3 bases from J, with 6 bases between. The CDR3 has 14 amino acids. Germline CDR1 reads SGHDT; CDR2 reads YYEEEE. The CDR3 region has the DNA TGTGCCAGCAGCTTGGATAGGTACACCGGGGAGCTGTTTTTT. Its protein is CASSLDRYTGELFF.

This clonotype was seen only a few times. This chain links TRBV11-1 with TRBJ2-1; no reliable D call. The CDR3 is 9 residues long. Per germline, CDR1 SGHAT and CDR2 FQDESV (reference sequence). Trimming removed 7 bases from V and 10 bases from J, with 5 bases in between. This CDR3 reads CASTREQFF. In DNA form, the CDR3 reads TGTGCCAGCACTAGGGAGCAGTTCTTC.

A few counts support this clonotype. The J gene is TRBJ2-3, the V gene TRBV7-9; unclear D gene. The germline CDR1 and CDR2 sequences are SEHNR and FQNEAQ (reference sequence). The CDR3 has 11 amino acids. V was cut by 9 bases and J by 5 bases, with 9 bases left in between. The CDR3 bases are TGTGCCAGTGGCTCGGGAGATACGCAGTATTTT. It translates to CASGSGDTQYF. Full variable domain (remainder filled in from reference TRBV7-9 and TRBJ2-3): DTGVSQNPRHKITKRGQNVTFRCDPISEHNRLYWYRQTLGQGPEFLTYFQNEAQLEKSRLLSDRFSAERPKGSFSTLEIQRTEQGDSAMYLCASGSGDTQYFGPGTRLTVL.

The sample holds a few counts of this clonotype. The CDR3 region is CASSRQASYNEQFF. CDR3 in DNA: TGTGCCAGCAGTAGACAGGCCTCCTACAATGAGCAGTTCTTC. The J gene is TRBJ2-1, the V gene TRBV6-2 or TRBV6-3, with a tentative D call TRBD1 (6 bases). Trimming stripped 5 bases from V and 0 bases from J, with 8 bases between. Germline V CDR1 and CDR2: MNHEY, SVGEGT. The length of the CDR3 is 14 residues.

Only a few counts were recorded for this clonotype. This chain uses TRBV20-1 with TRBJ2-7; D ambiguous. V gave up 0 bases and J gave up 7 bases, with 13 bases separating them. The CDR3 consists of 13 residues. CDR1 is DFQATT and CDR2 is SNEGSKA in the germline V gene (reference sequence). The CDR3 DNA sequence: TGCAGTGCTAGAGATCCCGGTAGCTGGGAGCAGTACGTC. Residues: CSARDPGSWEQYV.

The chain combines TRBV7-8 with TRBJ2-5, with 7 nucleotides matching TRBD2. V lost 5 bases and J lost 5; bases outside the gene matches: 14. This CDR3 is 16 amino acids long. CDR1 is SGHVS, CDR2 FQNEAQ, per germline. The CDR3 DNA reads TGTGCCAGCAGCCCAATGCTTAGCGGGCGGGATGAGACCCAGTACTTC. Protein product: CASSPMLSGRDETQYF.